Listed below are T cell receptor beta chains from one sample, sequenced in a study of shared clonotypes between healthy human individuals. The repertoire was sequenced with immunoSEQ multiplex PCR; TCRdb's copy has only in-frame clones and lacks some. The profile shows 1.5 million to 2.5 million clones, roughly 94% of them singletons. Sequenced: naive CD8+ T cells sorted from blood. The receptors stem from a man aged 18 to 29 in good health. CDR3s include the opening cysteine and the closing phenylalanine or tryptophan. The D gene is left open where the match is weak. A row's size may be missing; if present it is once, few, many or a size class.

d_call,clone_size,j_call,v_call,cdr3_aa,cdr3_nt
TRBD1,.,TRBJ1-5,TRBV7-9,CASSLEGTGYQPQHF,TGTGCCAGCAGCTTAGAGGGGACAGGATATCAGCCCCAGCATTTT
TRBD2,.,TRBJ2-1,TRBV13,CASSSTSGEQFF,TGTGCCAGCAGCTCGACTAGCGGGGAGCAGTTCTTC
.,once,TRBJ2-7,TRBV28,CASSLRVYEQYF,TGTGCCAGCAGTTTACGGGTTTACGAGCAGTACTTC
TRBD1,.,TRBJ2-5,TRBV2,CASTGQAQQETQYF,TGTGCCAGCACTGGACAGGCCCAGCAAGAGACCCAGTACTTC
.,.,TRBJ1-2,TRBV7-9,CASSLTKGGYTF,TGTGCCAGCAGCTTAACAAAGGGTGGCTACACCTTC
TRBD2,once,TRBJ2-3,TRBV14,CASSQGIAGGLGADTQYF,TGTGCCAGCAGCCAAGGAATAGCGGGGGGGCTGGGCGCAGATACGCAGTATTTT
.,.,TRBJ2-7,TRBV4-3,CASSQDVGGSYEQYF,TGCGCCAGCAGCCAAGATGTCGGAGGCTCCTACGAGCAGTACTTC
TRBD1,.,TRBJ1-2,TRBV28,CASYNLQGGYDYGYTF,TGTGCCAGCTACAATTTACAGGGGGGGTATGACTATGGCTACACCTTC
TRBD1,.,TRBJ2-7,TRBV7-9,CASSPQDRSSYEQYF,TGTGCCAGCAGCCCCCAGGACAGGAGCTCCTACGAGCAGTACTTC
TRBD1,.,TRBJ2-7,TRBV28,CASSTQRDSETYEQYF,TGTGCCAGCAGCACTCAACGGGACAGTGAGACCTACGAGCAGTACTTC
.,.,TRBJ2-1,TRBV5-1,CASSLISDYNEQFF,TGCGCCAGCAGCTTGATTAGCGACTACAATGAGCAGTTCTTC
.,.,TRBJ1-2,TRBV7-9,CASSLGAGLDGYTF,TGTGCCAGCAGCTTAGGGGCGGGATTGGATGGCTACACCTTC
TRBD2,.,TRBJ2-1,TRBV6-1,CASSTLAGEGNEQFF,TGTGCCAGCAGTACCCTAGCGGGAGAGGGGAATGAGCAGTTCTTC
TRBD1,.,TRBJ2-7,TRBV6-6,CAINRGLNSYEQYF,TGTGCCATCAACAGGGGGCTAAACTCCTACGAGCAGTACTTC
.,.,TRBJ1-6,TRBV6-1,CASSPAINPTSPLHF,TGTGCCAGCAGTCCCGCCATTAACCCTACTTCACCCCTCCACTTT
.,once,TRBJ1-2,TRBV28,CASSLGGVWGYTF,TGTGCCAGCAGTTTAGGCGGGGTCTGGGGCTACACCTTC
.,few,TRBJ1-1,TRBV7-9,CASRAGTPENTEAFF,TGTGCCAGCAGGGCCGGGACACCCGAGAACACTGAAGCTTTCTTT
TRBD1,.,TRBJ2-7,TRBV10-3,CAISESGQGEQYF,TGTGCCATCAGTGAGTCAGGACAGGGAGAGCAGTACTTC
.,.,TRBJ1-4,TRBV25-1,CASSDGGQWEKLFF,TGTGCCAGCAGTGACGGGGGGCAGTGGGAAAAACTGTTTTTT
.,.,TRBJ2-7,TRBV27,CASSFRQVEQYF,TGTGCCAGCAGTTTTCGACAGGTGGAGCAGTACTTC
.,.,TRBJ1-2,TRBV7-9,CASSSQGVDYGYTF,TGTGCCAGCAGCTCCCAGGGAGTTGACTATGGCTACACCTTC
.,.,TRBJ2-7,TRBV5-1,CASSSSGAYYEQYF,TGCGCCAGCAGCTCCTCTGGAGCTTACTACGAGCAGTACTTC
TRBD2,.,TRBJ2-5,TRBV27,CASSSGTTNLETQYF,TGTGCCAGCAGCTCCGGGACTACAAACCTGGAGACCCAGTACTTC
TRBD1,.,TRBJ1-6,TRBV5-1,CASRDDREELSPLHF,TGCGCCAGCAGGGACGACAGGGAAGAATTGTCACCCCTCCACTTT
TRBD1,.,TRBJ2-2,TRBV28,CASSSGTGLAGELFF,TGTGCCAGCAGCTCCGGGACAGGGTTAGCCGGGGAGCTGTTTTTT
.,.,TRBJ2-3,TRBV6-5,CASSNSLSGTDTQYF,TGTGCCAGCAGCAATTCCCTTAGCGGCACAGATACGCAGTATTTT
.,.,TRBJ2-1,TRBV7-9,CASSPPNHERSEQFF,TGTGCCAGCAGCCCGCCAAACCACGAACGTAGTGAGCAGTTCTTC
.,.,TRBJ2-7,TRBV7-6,CASSSVAANYEQYF,TGTGCCAGCAGCTCTGTAGCGGCGAACTACGAGCAGTACTTC
TRBD1,.,TRBJ1-4,TRBV5-1,CASSTGTGDETNEKLFF,TGCGCCAGCAGCACCGGGACAGGGGATGAGACTAATGAAAAACTGTTTTTT
TRBD1,.,TRBJ2-7,TRBV7-6,CASSVGQGRDEQYF,TGTGCCAGCAGCGTCGGACAGGGAAGGGACGAGCAGTACTTC
.,.,TRBJ2-5,TRBV25-1,CASGETQYF,TGTGCCAGTGGGGAGACCCAGTACTTC
TRBD1,.,TRBJ1-5,TRBV7-9,CASSSPYRGGNQPQHF,TGTGCCAGCAGCTCGCCTTACAGGGGCGGCAATCAGCCCCAGCATTTT
.,.,TRBJ1-1,TRBV5-6,CASSLEWLREENTEAFF,TGTGCCAGCAGCTTGGAATGGCTGCGGGAGGAGAACACTGAAGCTTTCTTT
.,.,TRBJ1-1,TRBV7-9,CASRVTETPEAFF,TGTGCCAGCAGGGTAACAGAGACCCCCGAAGCTTTCTTT
.,.,TRBJ2-3,TRBV11-2,CASGPLSTDTQYF,TGTGCCAGCGGGCCACTCAGCACAGATACGCAGTATTTT
TRBD1,.,TRBJ1-6,TRBV6-1,CASSPGQGYNSPLHF,TGTGCCAGCAGCCCAGGACAGGGCTATAATTCACCCCTCCACTTT
TRBD1,.,TRBJ2-3,TRBV28,CASSLARGLGTDTQYF,TGTGCCAGCAGTTTAGCGAGGGGGCTCGGCACAGATACGCAGTATTTT
.,.,TRBJ2-5,TRBV4-1,CASSLGEGYSSETQYF,TGCGCCAGCAGCCTGGGCGAAGGCTATTCCTCAGAGACCCAGTACTTC
.,.,TRBJ2-1,TRBV5-6,CASSSVPGGGGEQFF,TGTGCCAGCAGCTCAGTCCCAGGGGGCGGGGGTGAGCAGTTCTTC
TRBD1,once,TRBJ1-6,TRBV5-1,CASSLEGTGEPPSPLHF,TGCGCCAGCAGCTTGGAGGGTACAGGGGAGCCCCCTTCACCCCTCCACTTT
.,few,TRBJ2-2,TRBV7-6,CASSLAQLQGSGELFF,TGTGCCAGCAGCTTAGCCCAGCTACAGGGTTCGGGGGAGCTGTTTTTT
TRBD2,.,TRBJ2-7,TRBV6-1,CASSATLAGGAGGDYEQYF,TGTGCCAGCAGTGCGACACTAGCGGGAGGTGCTGGGGGAGACTACGAGCAGTACTTC
.,.,TRBJ1-1,TRBV27,CASSPASPQGTGTEAFF,TGTGCCAGCAGTCCTGCATCCCCCCAGGGGACTGGTACTGAAGCTTTCTTT
.,.,TRBJ1-2,TRBV6-6,CASSYGGGDYGYTF,TGTGCCAGCAGTTACGGCGGTGGGGACTATGGCTACACCTTC
.,.,TRBJ1-1,TRBV6-1,CASAQGNTEAFF,TGTGCCAGCGCACAAGGAAACACTGAAGCTTTCTTT
TRBD1,.,TRBJ2-5,TRBV6-6,CASSDGTGGPETQYF,TGTGCCAGCAGTGATGGGACAGGGGGGCCCGAGACCCAGTACTTC
.,.,TRBJ1-6,TRBV25-1,CASSTWGLKEAPLHF,TGTGCCAGCTCAACCTGGGGCCTGAAGGAAGCGCCCCTCCACTTT
.,.,TRBJ2-7,TRBV5-4,CASSLGQGSYEQYF,TGTGCCAGCAGCTTGGGTCAGGGCTCCTACGAGCAGTACTTC
TRBD1,.,TRBJ2-7,TRBV5-4,CASSYDRGGEQYF,TGTGCCAGCAGCTACGACAGGGGTGGCGAGCAGTACTTC
.,.,TRBJ2-2,TRBV4-1,CASSQEGRGSAVANTGELFF,TGCGCCAGCAGCCAAGAGGGACGTGGATCGGCAGTCGCGAACACCGGGGAGCTGTTTTTT
.,.,TRBJ1-3,TRBV27,CASSSLGAGNTIYF,TGTGCCAGCAGTTCCTTAGGGGCAGGAAACACCATATATTTT